This T cell receptor (beta chain) was sequenced for a study of shared T cell receptors in the human thymus. TCRdb's table, derived via immunoSEQ multiplex PCR, lists solely in-frame clones and lacks some. The sample carries 600,000 or so clones, around 87% recorded once. With 1 base removed from V and 2 bases from J, the gap between germline ends came to 8 bases. This CDR3 has 14 amino acids. Germline V lookup: CDR1 LNHNV, CDR2 YYDKDF (reference sequence). These data are also associated with another study on human thymus T cells.

V is TRBV15 and J is TRBJ1-2; D is unclear. The sequence derives from a boy under three years old with a congenital heart defect. The sequencing input was thymocytes. The CDR3 nucleotides are TGTGCCACCAGCAGAGCGACACCGAACTATGGCTACACCTTC. Residues: CATSRATPNYGYTF.